This T cell receptor beta chain appears in the sequencing data of a study of blood T cells in healthy people across ages. Findings and caveats of the study: Long-lived donors had more naive CD4+ cells and higher diversity than aged donors.

Comment on this clonotype: Its antigen is not known. This may come from a read error, since a much larger clone is one base off.

Combining a sample-barcoded 5' primer with a J-beta primer mix, a second PCR ran for 7 to 11 cycles. Researchers report that each sample yielded at least 2.5 million CDR3-containing paired-end reads. TCRdb ran MiXCR on the 5' RACE reads and lists one entry per CDR3 protein. The table has roughly 680,000 distinct CDR3 sequences, about 52% seen once. The length of the CDR3 is 15 residues. V shed 0 bases and J 4 bases; nucleotides not matched to a gene: 6. Germline CDR1 is SGHRS and CDR2 is YFSETQ. Sequences were obtained from blood. This clonotype was sampled from a woman aged 60-70 years in good health. The chain links TRBV5-1 to TRBJ2-5; TRBD2 matches 7 bases. The CDR3: CASSLAGASGETQYF. CDR3 sequence (DNA): TGCGCCAGCAGCTTGGCCGGAGCTAGCGGAGAGACCCAGTACTTC.